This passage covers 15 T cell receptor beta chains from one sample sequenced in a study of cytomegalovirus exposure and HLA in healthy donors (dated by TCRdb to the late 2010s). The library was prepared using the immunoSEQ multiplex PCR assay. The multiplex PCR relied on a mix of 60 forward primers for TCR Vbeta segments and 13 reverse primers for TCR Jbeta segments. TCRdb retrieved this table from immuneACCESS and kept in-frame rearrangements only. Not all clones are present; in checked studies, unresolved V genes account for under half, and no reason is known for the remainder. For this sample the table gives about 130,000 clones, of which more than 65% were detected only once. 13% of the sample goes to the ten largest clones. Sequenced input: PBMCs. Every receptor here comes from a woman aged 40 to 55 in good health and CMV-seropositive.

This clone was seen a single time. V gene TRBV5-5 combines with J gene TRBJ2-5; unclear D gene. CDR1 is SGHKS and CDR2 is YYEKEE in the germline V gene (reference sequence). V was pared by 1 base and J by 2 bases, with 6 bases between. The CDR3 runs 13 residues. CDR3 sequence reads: CASSLLIQETQYF. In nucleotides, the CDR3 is TGTGCCAGCAGCTTGCTAATACAAGAGACCCAGTACTTC.

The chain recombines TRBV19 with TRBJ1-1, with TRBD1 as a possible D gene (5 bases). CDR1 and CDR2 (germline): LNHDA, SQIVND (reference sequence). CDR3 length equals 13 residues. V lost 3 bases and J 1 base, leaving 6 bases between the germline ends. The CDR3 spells CASSITGNTEAFF. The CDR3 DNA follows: TGTGCCAGTAGTATCACAGGGAACACTGAAGCTTTCTTT.

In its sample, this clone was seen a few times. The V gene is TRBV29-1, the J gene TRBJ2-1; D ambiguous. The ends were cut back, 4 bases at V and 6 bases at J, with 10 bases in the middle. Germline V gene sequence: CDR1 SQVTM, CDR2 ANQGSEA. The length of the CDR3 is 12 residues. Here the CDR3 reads CSVALAANEQFF. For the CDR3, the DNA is TGCAGCGTTGCGCTGGCGGCCAATGAGCAGTTCTTC.

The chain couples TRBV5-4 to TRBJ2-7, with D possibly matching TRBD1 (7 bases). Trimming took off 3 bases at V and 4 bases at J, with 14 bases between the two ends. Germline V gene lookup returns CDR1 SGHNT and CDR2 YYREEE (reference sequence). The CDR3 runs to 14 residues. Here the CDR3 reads CASSSPTGRYEQYF. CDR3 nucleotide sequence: TGTGCCAGCAGCTCTCCGACAGGGAGGTACGAGCAGTACTTC.

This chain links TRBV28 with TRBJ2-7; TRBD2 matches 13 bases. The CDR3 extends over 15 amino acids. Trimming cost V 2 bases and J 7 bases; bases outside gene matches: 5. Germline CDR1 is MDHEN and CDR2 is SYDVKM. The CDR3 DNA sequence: TGTGCCAGCAGTTTAGGGACTAGCGGGACTTATGAGCAGTACTTC. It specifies CASSLGTSGTYEQYF.

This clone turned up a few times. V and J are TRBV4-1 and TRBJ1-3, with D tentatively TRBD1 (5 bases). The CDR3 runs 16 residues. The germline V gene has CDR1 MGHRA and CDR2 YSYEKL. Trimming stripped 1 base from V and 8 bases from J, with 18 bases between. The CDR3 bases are TGCGCCAGCAGCCAAGTCCGGCAGGGCGGTCGTGACACCATATATTTT. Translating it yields CASSQVRQGGRDTIYF.

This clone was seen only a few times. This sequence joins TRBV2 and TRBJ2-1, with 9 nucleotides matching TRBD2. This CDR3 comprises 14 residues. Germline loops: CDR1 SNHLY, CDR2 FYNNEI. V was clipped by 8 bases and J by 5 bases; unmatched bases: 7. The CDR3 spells CASWKREANNEQFF. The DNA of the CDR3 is TGTGCCAGCTGGAAGCGGGAGGCCAACAATGAGCAGTTCTTC.

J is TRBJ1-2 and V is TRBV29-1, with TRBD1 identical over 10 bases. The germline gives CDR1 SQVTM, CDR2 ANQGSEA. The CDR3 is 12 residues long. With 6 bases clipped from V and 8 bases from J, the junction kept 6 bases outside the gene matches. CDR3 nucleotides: TGCAGCGTACCCGACAGGGGGCAAGGCTACACCTTC. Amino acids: CSVPDRGQGYTF.

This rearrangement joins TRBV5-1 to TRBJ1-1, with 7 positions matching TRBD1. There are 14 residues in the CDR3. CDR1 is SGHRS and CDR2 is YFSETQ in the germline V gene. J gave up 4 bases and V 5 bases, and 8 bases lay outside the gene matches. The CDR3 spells CASRQYRGFTEAFF. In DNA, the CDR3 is TGCGCCAGCAGGCAATACAGGGGATTCACTGAAGCTTTCTTT.

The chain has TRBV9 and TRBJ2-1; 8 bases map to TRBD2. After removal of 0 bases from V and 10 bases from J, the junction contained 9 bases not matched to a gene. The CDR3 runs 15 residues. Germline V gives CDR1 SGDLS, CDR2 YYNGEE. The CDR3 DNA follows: TGTGCCAGCAGCGTAGCGGGGGGGCGCGGGAGCGAGCAGTTCTTC. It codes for CASSVAGGRGSEQFF.

The DNA for the CDR3 is TGTGCCAGCAGCTTGACGCGACAGACCACAGATACGCAGTATTTT. The encoded protein is CASSLTRQTTDTQYF. The chain uses TRBV5-6 and TRBJ2-3, with D perhaps TRBD1 (5 bases). This CDR3 spans 15 amino acids. Trimming took off 1 base at V and 2 bases at J, with 11 bases between the two ends. Germline-derived CDR1 and CDR2 are SGHDT and YYEEEE.

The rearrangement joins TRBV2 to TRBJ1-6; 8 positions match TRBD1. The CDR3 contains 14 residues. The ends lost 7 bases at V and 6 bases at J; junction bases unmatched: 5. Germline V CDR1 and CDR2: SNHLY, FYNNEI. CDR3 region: CASNPDRGNSPLHF. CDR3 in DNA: TGTGCCAGCAATCCAGACAGGGGTAATTCACCCCTCCACTTT.

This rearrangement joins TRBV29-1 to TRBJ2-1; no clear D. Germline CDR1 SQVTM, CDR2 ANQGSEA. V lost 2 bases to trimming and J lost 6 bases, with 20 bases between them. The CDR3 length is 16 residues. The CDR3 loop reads CSVENRVFTPPNEQFF. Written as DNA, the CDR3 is TGCAGCGTTGAAAACCGGGTCTTTACCCCACCCAATGAGCAGTTCTTC.

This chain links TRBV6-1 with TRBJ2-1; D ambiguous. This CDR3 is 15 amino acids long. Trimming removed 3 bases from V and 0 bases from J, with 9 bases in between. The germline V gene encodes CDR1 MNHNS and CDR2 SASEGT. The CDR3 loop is CASSEGLSSYNEQFF. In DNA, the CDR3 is TGTGCCAGCAGTGAGGGCCTGAGCTCCTACAATGAGCAGTTCTTC.

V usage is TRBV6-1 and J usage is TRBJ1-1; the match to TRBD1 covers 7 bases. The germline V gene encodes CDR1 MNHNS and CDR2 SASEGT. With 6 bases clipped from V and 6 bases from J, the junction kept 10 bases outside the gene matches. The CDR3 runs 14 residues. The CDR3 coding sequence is TGTGCCAGCAGCTTATCTCGGGACAGCTCTGAAGCTTTCTTT. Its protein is CASSLSRDSSEAFF.